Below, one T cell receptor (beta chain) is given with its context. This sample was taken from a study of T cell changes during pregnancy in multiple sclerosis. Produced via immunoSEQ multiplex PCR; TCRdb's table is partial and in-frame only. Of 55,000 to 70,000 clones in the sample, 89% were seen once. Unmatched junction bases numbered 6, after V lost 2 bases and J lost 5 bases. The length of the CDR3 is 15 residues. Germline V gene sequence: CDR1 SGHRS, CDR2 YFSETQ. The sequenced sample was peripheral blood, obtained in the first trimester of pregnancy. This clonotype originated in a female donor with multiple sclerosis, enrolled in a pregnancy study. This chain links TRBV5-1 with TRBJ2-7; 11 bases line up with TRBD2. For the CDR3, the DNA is TGCGCCAGCAGCTTTGGACTAGCGGGTGTCGACGAGCAGTACTTC. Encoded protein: CASSFGLAGVDEQYF.